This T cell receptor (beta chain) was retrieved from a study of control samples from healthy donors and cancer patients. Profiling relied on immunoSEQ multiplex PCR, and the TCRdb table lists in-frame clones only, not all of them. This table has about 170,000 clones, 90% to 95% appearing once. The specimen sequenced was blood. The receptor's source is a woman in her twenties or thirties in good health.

The CDR3 DNA follows: TGTGCCAGCAGCTTGGTGACAGGGCCAGAGACCCAGTACTTC. Translation gives CASSLVTGPETQYF. The chain employs TRBV5-6 and TRBJ2-5, with 7 bases matching TRBD1. CDR1 and CDR2 from the germline V gene are SGHDT and YYEEEE. Unmatched junction bases numbered 3, after V lost 0 bases and J lost 4 bases. The CDR3 runs to 14 residues.